This T cell receptor beta chain emerged from a study of shared clonotypes between healthy human individuals. Adults of Caucasian background living in Nashville, Tennessee made up all donors. Libraries were prepared by immunoSEQ multiplex PCR; TCRdb keeps only in-frame clonotypes and omits some of them. The sample holds 1.4 million or so clones; about 98.5% are singletons and the top ten take about 0.35%. This CDR3 comprises 15 residues. The V gene's germline CDR1 is SGHAT and CDR2 FQNNGV. Trimming removed 3 bases from V and 4 bases from J, with 16 bases in between. Sequenced sample: naive CD4+ T cells sorted from blood. Regarding subset: CD45RA+ positively selected. The chain combines TRBV11-2 with TRBJ2-7, with no clear D. The TCR comes from a man aged 30-40 years in good health. CDR3 coding DNA: TGTGCCAGCAGCTTTGGTAGCCGGAGTTCGTACGAGCAGTACTTC. This codes for CASSFGSRSSYEQYF.